This T cell receptor (beta chain) was sequenced for a study of tumor-infiltrating lymphocytes in primary liver carcinoma. For each extraction, RNA and DNA were obtained together from roughly 20-30 mg of unsorted bulk tissue. Concerning this clonotype: One end of the junction does not line up with germline, which may come from a read error.

This CDR3 has 17 amino acids. Per the germline V gene, CDR1 is PRHDT and CDR2 is FYEKMQ (reference sequence). Synthesis of TCR beta cDNA was carried out from 450 to 650 ng total RNA with a constant-region primer. Modified slightly, ARM-PCR produced TCR beta libraries over three nested multiplex PCR rounds. The first two PCR rounds used TRBV1-TRBV30 forward primers with a C-beta reverse primer, approximately 11 cycles each. TCRdb re-analysed the multiplex PCR reads in MiXCR, keeping a single row per CDR3 protein. The table lists 40,000 or so distinct CDR3 sequences, more than 70% of them singletons. The sequencing input was tumor-adjacent normal liver tissue. This TCR came from a middle-aged man with primary liver carcinoma and hepatitis B virus infection. The chain carries TRBV13 and TRBJ2-3; D possibly uses TRBD1 or TRBD2 (5 bases each). In DNA, the CDR3 is TGTGCCAGCACCGCTGGTCCGGGGCGGATCAGCACAGATACGCAGTACTTT. As protein: CASTAGPGRISTDTQYF.